These T cell receptor beta chains were read from a single sample in a study of blood T cell repertoires in COVID-19. Libraries were prepared by immunoSEQ multiplex PCR; TCRdb keeps only in-frame clonotypes and omits some of them. Altogether around 150,000 clones are present, around 86% being singletons, with the ten largest covering roughly 3.5%. Material: peripheral blood. These receptor sequences come from a man aged 70-80 years with acute or convalescent COVID-19. Both conserved end residues are part of each CDR3. D genes are given only for firm matches. Rows may omit the clone size; those that give it use once, few, many or a size class.

-,TRBJ2-7,TRBV6-2/TRBV6-3,TRBD2,CASSRPSGRAPHEQYF,TGTGCCAGCAGTCGCCCTAGCGGGAGAGCACCCCACGAGCAGTACTTC
-,TRBJ2-7,TRBV7-8,TRBD2,CASSRTSGTYEQYF,TGTGCCAGCAGCCGGACTAGCGGAACCTACGAGCAGTACTTC
-,TRBJ2-5,TRBV29-1,-,CSVVRLETQYF,TGCAGCGTTGTGCGCTTAGAGACCCAGTACTTC
-,TRBJ1-2,TRBV18,-,CASSPARGSNGYTF,TGTGCCAGCTCACCAGCCAGGGGATCGAATGGCTACACCTTC
once,TRBJ1-1,TRBV19,TRBD1,CAIQDRLNTEAFF,TGTGCCATCCAGGACAGGCTGAACACTGAAGCTTTCTTT
-,TRBJ2-7,TRBV7-2,TRBD1,CASSPQTGPPTYEQYF,TGTGCCAGCAGCCCCCAGACAGGGCCCCCCACCTACGAGCAGTACTTC
-,TRBJ1-1,TRBV30,TRBD1,CAWTSTGDLFFTEAFF,TGTGCCTGGACCTCGACAGGGGACCTTTTTTTCACTGAAGCTTTCTTT
few,TRBJ1-6,TRBV7-2,-,CASSARTGDNSPLHF,TGTGCCAGCAGCGCGAGGACGGGGGATAATTCACCCCTCCACTTT
-,TRBJ2-2,TRBV19,-,CASNLALNTGELFF,TGTGCCAGTAACTTAGCCCTGAACACCGGGGAGCTGTTTTTT
-,TRBJ1-3,TRBV5-6,-,CASSFTGTGNTIYF,TGTGCCAGCAGCTTTACAGGGACGGGAAACACCATATATTTT
-,TRBJ2-2,TRBV5-1,-,CASSLAGQRNTGELFF,TGCGCCAGCAGCTTGGCCGGCCAGCGGAACACCGGGGAGCTGTTTTTT
-,TRBJ2-2,TRBV11-2,TRBD2,CASSLDPDLAGVPNTGELFF,TGTGCCAGCAGCTTAGATCCGGACCTAGCGGGAGTCCCGAACACCGGGGAGCTGTTTTTT
-,TRBJ2-2,TRBV7-3,TRBD1,CASLGQGLESGELFF,TGTGCCAGCTTGGGACAGGGTCTTGAGTCCGGGGAGCTGTTTTTT
-,TRBJ2-3,TRBV20-1,-,CSASLAASSTDTQYF,TGCAGTGCTAGTCTAGCAGCTTCTAGCACAGATACGCAGTATTTT
-,TRBJ1-2,TRBV24-1,-,CATSETGTQGGYTF,TGTGCCACCAGTGAGACCGGGACTCAGGGAGGCTACACCTTC
-,TRBJ1-1,TRBV5-5,TRBD1,CASSLAPPTGAGTEAFF,TGTGCCAGCAGCTTGGCTCCCCCGACAGGGGCTGGAACTGAAGCTTTCTTT
-,TRBJ1-2,TRBV30,-,CAWSPHTRGAGYGYTF,TGTGCCTGGAGTCCTCACACCCGGGGGGCTGGCTATGGCTACACCTTC
-,TRBJ2-1,TRBV29-1,TRBD2,CSGYLFSGRAWDEQFF,TGCAGCGGCTACCTGTTTAGCGGGAGGGCCTGGGATGAGCAGTTCTTC
-,TRBJ2-3,TRBV11-3,-,CASSLQGGDTQYF,TGTGCCAGCAGCTTACAGGGTGGAGATACGCAGTATTTT
-,TRBJ2-1,TRBV27,TRBD2,CASSSTSGGSYNEQFF,TGTGCCAGCAGTTCTACTAGCGGGGGCTCCTACAATGAGCAGTTCTTC
few,TRBJ1-5,TRBV7-2,-,CASSLQGSGNQPQHF,TGTGCCAGCAGCTTACAGGGGAGTGGCAATCAGCCCCAGCATTTT
once,TRBJ1-5,TRBV7-8,-,CASSLRRSQGPQHF,TGTGCCAGCAGCCTCCGACGGTCCCAGGGGCCCCAGCATTTT
few,TRBJ2-7,TRBV11-2,TRBD1,CASSLEPGGMYEQYF,TGTGCCAGCAGCTTAGAGCCAGGGGGCATGTACGAGCAGTACTTC
-,TRBJ1-2,TRBV30,-,CAWSVQSNYGYTF,TGTGCCTGGAGTGTACAGTCTAACTATGGCTACACCTTC
-,TRBJ2-7,TRBV27,-,CASSLLGEAGTYEQYF,TGTGCCAGCAGTTTATTGGGGGAAGCGGGCACCTACGAGCAGTACTTC
-,TRBJ2-7,TRBV6-2/TRBV6-3,TRBD1,CASSYVDRDHEQYF,TGTGCCAGCAGTTACGTGGACAGGGACCACGAGCAGTACTTC
-,TRBJ2-5,TRBV16,TRBD1,CASSPRTGGRETQYF,TGTGCCAGCAGCCCCCGGACAGGGGGCCGAGAGACCCAGTACTTC
few,TRBJ1-1,TRBV7-2,-,CASSLSGGNTEAFF,TGTGCCAGCAGCTTATCCGGGGGGAACACTGAAGCTTTCTTT
-,TRBJ2-7,TRBV11-3,-,CASSLEGSAYEQYF,TGTGCCAGCAGCTTAGAAGGGAGTGCCTACGAGCAGTACTTC
-,TRBJ2-1,TRBV29-1,-,CSVNRAYNEQFF,TGCAGCGTGAACAGGGCCTACAATGAGCAGTTCTTC
-,TRBJ2-2,TRBV2,-,CASSVGQHTGELFF,TGTGCCAGCAGTGTCGGACAGCACACCGGGGAGCTGTTTTTT
-,TRBJ2-1,TRBV7-6,TRBD1,CASSLGLDRAHEQFF,TGTGCCAGCAGCTTAGGGCTAGACAGGGCCCATGAGCAGTTCTTC
-,TRBJ2-7,TRBV29-1,TRBD1,CSVVTGGGEQYF,TGCAGCGTTGTTACAGGGGGCGGCGAGCAGTACTTC